In its sample, the clone carrying this TCR beta chain was seen a few times. Antigen specificity is unknown. The data were taken from a study of cytomegalovirus exposure and HLA in healthy donors. The PCR employed 60 Vbeta primers together with 13 Jbeta primers. The method was immunoSEQ multiplex PCR; TCRdb's version includes in-frame clones alone and lacks a portion of them. The sample contains approximately 110,000 clones, 73% of which appear only once. Study-wide results and limits: According to a later analysis, donors in an Asian-associated ancestry cluster reportedly had fewer N-insertions than the roughly 660-donor mean. Most TCRs appeared rarely, but some public TCRs recurred in many donors. 87-base-pair reads could not separate some V segments, including TRBV6-2 and TRBV6-3. In an earlier analysis, about 87% or about 30%: the productive usage of most TCR beta V segments.

Germline trimming cut 1 base from V and 1 base from J; bases unmatched to any gene: 10. The CDR3 sequence is 19 residues long. The germline V gene has CDR1 SGHRS and CDR2 YFSETQ. The rearrangement links TRBV5-1 to TRBJ2-6, with 8 bases matching TRBD1. The receptor's source is a woman aged 40 to 50 in good health and CMV-seronegative. The sample comprised PBMCs. The CDR3 reads CASSLRGGQGGSGANVLTF. DNA for the CDR3: TGCGCCAGCAGCTTGCGGGGAGGACAGGGAGGTTCTGGGGCCAACGTCCTGACTTTC.